This T cell receptor beta chain was captured by sequencing in a study of post-analysis software for immune sequencing data. Study-level information: Patients had relapsing-remitting, secondary progressive or progressive-relapsing multiple sclerosis; some lacked subtype. Regarding the study as a whole: Multiple sclerosis patients showed significantly lower normalized Chao1 diversity than controls did. Patients had higher frequencies than controls of roughly 5 TRBV segments, including TRBV5-6, TRBV5-1 and TRBV20-1.

Only a few counts were recorded for this clonotype. The antigen remains unidentified. cDNA libraries of TCR beta carried unique molecular identifiers. TCRdb recomputed calls from the PCR reads with MiXCR, one row per CDR3 protein. The profile covers around 400,000 distinct CDR3 sequences, with approximately 38% appearing a single time and around 15% taken by the ten largest. This CDR3 region has 15 residues. The V segment lost 3 bases and the J segment 10 bases; nucleotides outside the gene matches: 10. Germline V CDR1 and CDR2: SGHRS, YFSETQ. This clonotype originated in a girl aged 5-17 years with multiple sclerosis. The material sequenced was blood. This chain joins TRBV5-1 and TRBJ1-1; 12 bases map to TRBD1. CDR3 DNA: TGCGCCAGCAGCTCCCGGGACAGGGGGCTAGGTGTAGCTTTCTTT. This gives the protein CASSSRDRGLGVAFF. The full variable domain, with the rest looked up from reference TRBV5-1 and TRBJ1-1, is KAGVTQTPRYLIKTRGQQVTLSCSPISGHRSVSWYQQTPGQGLQFLFEYFSETQRNKGNFPGRFSGRQFSNSRSEMNVSTLELGDSALYLCASSSRDRGLGVAFFGQGTRLTVV.